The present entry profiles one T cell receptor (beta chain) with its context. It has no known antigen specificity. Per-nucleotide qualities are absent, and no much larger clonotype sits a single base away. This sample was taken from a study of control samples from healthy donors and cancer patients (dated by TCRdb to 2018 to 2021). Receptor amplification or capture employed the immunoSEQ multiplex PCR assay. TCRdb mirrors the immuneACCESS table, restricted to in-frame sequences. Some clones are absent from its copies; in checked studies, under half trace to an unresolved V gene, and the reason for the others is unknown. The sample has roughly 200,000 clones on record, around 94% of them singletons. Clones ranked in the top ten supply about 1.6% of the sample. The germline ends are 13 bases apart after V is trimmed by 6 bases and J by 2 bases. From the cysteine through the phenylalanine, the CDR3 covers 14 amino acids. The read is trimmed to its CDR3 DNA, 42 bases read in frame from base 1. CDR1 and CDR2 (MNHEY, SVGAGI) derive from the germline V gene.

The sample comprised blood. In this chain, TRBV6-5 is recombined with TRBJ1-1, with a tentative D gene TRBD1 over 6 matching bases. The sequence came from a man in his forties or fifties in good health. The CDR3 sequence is CASRYGQLNTEAFF. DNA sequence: TGTGCCAGCAGGTACGGACAGTTAAACACTGAAGCTTTCTTT.